These 2 T cell receptor beta chains came from one sample sequenced in a study of CXCR3-negative and CXCR3-positive naive CD8 T cells. General study points: CXCR3-expressing naive cells carried TRB CDR3s more hydrophobic than those of CXCR3-negative naive cells.

Via 5' RACE with UMI labels, TRB cDNA libraries were prepared. TCRdb reworked the 5' RACE reads into one entry per CDR3 protein, no DNA. Its table records under 70,000 distinct CDR3 sequences. These receptors have no known antigen. Sequencing was done on a sample of naive CXCR3+ CD8+ T cells from blood. Subset of the sample: CD45RO-CCR7+CD27+CD95- naive CD8+ T cells expressing CXCR3 (TNR3+). These receptors were taken from a human donor in good health. Some clones in this sample may be carry-over from other donors' samples.

The chain is built from TRBV6-5 and TRBJ2-1. This CDR3 is built from 16 residues. Germline values: CDR1 MNHEY, CDR2 SVGAGI. CDR3 protein: CASSYSSTGIYNEQFF.

The chain uses TRBV12-3 or TRBV12-4 and TRBJ2-5; TCRdb selects TRBD2, and the lack of DNA leaves this call unchecked. CDR3 length: 16 amino acids. Here the CDR3 reads CASSPLSGGDQETQYF.